The clone carrying this T cell receptor beta chain was observed once. The antigen is undetermined. Tuberculin skin test and IGRA determined adolescents' latent tuberculosis status at entry. On average approximately 90,000 T cells per donor were immunosequenced. The data stem from a study of T cells in tuberculosis. The overall study: This South African cohort compared adolescents with or without latent tuberculosis against adults with active tuberculosis. Study conclusions and caveats: Smaller distances to GMM-specific TCRs suggested their expansion in active tuberculosis.

Here immunoSEQ multiplex PCR was the method, and the copy in TCRdb shows in-frame clones only, minus some. The table records some 23,000 clones, approximately 92% of them present only once. V was clipped by 1 base and J by 1 base, with 13 bases between them. Germline V gene lookup returns CDR1 SGHTA and CDR2 FQGNSA. The CDR3 is 16 amino acids. The clonotype originates from a donor aged 10-29 years with latent tuberculosis or without tuberculosis infection. Some clones in this sample may be carry-over from other donors' samples. Specimen: PBMCs. This sequence joins TRBV7-2 and TRBJ2-5; D possibly corresponds to TRBD2 (5 bases). The CDR3 DNA reads as TGTGCCAGCAGCTTAGGGACTGGATCCCCCCAAGAGACCCAGTACTTC. It yields the protein CASSLGTGSPQETQYF.